This paragraph reports one T cell receptor (beta chain). A UMI-containing oligonucleotide was joined by 3' ligation to the TCR cDNA template. This entry is derived from a study of naive and memory T cell subsets. V shed 3 bases and J shed 0 bases, with 8 bases lying between them. The CDR3 spans 14 residues. The germline CDR1 and CDR2 sequences are MNHEY and SVGAGI. Four PCR rounds used nested alpha and beta constant region primers plus the SP2 primer. For blood and skin samples, reverse transcription used TCR alpha and beta constant primers. TCRdb itself ran the 5' RACE reads through MiXCR, one entry per CDR3 protein. The table shows over 50,000 distinct CDR3 sequences, with around 8% occurring only once.

The origin of this receptor is a female donor in good health. This rearrangement joins TRBV6-5 to TRBJ1-1, with D unresolved. The chain's CDR3 is CASSYISVNTEAFF. Here the CDR3 DNA reads TGTGCCAGCAGTTATATTTCCGTGAACACTGAAGCTTTCTTT.